This T cell receptor beta chain was retrieved from a study of blood T cell repertoires in COVID-19. Germline CDR1 KGHSH, CDR2 LQKENI. The CDR3 totals 15 residues. V was cut by 4 bases and J by 1 base, with 13 bases left in between. The method was immunoSEQ multiplex PCR; TCRdb's version includes in-frame clones alone and lacks a portion of them. The sample lists 300,000 to 450,000 clones; roughly 84% were seen once. The specimen sequenced was PBMCs or T cells enriched from blood (not recorded which). The V and J genes are TRBV18 and TRBJ1-1; a possible D gene is TRBD1 (6 bases). The sequence was collected from a woman aged 25 to 39 who had recovered from COVID-19. CDR3 bases: TGTGCCAGCTCACAGTCGGGACACCAGAACACTGAAGCTTTCTTT. This encodes CASSQSGHQNTEAFF.